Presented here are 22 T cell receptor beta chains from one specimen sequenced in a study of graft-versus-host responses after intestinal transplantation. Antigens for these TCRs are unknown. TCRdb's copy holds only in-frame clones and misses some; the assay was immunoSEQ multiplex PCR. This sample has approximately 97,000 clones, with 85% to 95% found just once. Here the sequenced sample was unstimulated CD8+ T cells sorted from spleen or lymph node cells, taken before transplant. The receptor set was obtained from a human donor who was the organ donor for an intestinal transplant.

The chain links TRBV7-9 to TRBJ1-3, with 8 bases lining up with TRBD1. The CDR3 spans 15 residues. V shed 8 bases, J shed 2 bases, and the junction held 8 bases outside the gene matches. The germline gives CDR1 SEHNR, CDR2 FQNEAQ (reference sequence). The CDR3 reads CASWTGIEAGNTIYF. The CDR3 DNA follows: TGTGCCAGCTGGACAGGGATCGAGGCTGGAAACACCATATATTTT.

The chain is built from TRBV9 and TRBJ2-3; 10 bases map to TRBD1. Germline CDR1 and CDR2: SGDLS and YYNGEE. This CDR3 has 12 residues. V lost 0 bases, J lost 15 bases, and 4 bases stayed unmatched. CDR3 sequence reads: CASSVGDRGRYF. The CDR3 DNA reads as TGTGCCAGCAGCGTAGGGGACAGGGGCCGCTATTTT.

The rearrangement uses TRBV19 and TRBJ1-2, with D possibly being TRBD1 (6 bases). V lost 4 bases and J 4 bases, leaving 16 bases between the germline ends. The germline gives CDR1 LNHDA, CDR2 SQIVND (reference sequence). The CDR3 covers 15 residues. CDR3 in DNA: TGTGCCAGTAGTACGAAGGGGGGGCCCCTCTATGGCTACACCTTC. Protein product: CASSTKGGPLYGYTF.

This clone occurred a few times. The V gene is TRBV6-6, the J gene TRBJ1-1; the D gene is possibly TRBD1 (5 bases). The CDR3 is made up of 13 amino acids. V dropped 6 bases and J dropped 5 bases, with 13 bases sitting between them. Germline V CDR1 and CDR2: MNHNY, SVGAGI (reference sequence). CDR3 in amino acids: CASSPRDRTEAFF. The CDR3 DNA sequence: TGTGCCAGCAGCCCCAGGGATAGGACTGAAGCTTTCTTT.

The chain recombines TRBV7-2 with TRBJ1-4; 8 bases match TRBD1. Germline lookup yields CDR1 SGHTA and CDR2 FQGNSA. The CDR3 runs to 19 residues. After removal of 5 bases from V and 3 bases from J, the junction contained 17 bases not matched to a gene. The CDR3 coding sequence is TGTGCCAGCAGCCCTTTTCTTTGGCAGGGGGCTTGGTCTAATGAAAAACTGTTTTTT. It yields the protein CASSPFLWQGAWSNEKLFF. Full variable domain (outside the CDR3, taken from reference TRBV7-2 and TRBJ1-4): GAGVSQSPSNKVTEKGKDVELRCDPISGHTALYWYRQSLGQGLEFLIYFQGNSAPDKSGLPSDRFSAERTGGSVSTLTIQRTQQEDSAVYLCASSPFLWQGAWSNEKLFFGSGTQLSVL.

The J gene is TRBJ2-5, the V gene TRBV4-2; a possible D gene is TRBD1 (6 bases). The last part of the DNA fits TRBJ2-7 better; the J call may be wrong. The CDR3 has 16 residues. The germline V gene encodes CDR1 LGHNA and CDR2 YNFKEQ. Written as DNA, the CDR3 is TGTGCCAGCAGCCTCTGGTGGGGCCGGGACACTTACGAGCAGTACTTC. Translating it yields CASSLWWGRDTYEQYF.

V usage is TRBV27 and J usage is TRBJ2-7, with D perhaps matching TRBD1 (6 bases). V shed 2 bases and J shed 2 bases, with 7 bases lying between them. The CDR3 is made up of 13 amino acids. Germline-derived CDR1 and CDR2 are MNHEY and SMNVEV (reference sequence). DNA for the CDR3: TGTGCCAGCAGTTTAGGGGGCCCCTACGAGCAGTACTTC. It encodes CASSLGGPYEQYF.

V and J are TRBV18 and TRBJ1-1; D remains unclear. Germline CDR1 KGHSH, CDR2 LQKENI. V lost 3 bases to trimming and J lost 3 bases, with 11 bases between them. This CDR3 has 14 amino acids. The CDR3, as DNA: TGTGCCAGCTCACCGTGGAATCGGGACACTGAAGCTTTCTTT. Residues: CASSPWNRDTEAFF.

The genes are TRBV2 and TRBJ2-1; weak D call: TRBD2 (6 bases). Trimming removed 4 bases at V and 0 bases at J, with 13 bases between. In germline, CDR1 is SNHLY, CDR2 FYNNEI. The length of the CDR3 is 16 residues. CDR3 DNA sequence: TGTGCCAGCAGTGTTCGGGGGATTGGCTCCTACAATGAGCAGTTCTTC. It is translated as CASSVRGIGSYNEQFF.

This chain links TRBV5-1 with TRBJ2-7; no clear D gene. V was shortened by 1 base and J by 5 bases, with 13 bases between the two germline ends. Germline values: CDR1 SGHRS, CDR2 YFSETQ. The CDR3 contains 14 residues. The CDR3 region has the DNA TGCGCCAGCAGCTTGTGGCCGGAGATCCACGAGCAGTACTTC. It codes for CASSLWPEIHEQYF.

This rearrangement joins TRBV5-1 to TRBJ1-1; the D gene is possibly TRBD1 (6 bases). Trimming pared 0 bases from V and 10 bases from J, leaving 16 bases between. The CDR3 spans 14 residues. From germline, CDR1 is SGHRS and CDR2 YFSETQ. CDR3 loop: CASSLAKQGQVAFF. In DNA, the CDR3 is TGCGCCAGCAGCTTGGCCAAACAGGGTCAGGTAGCTTTCTTT.

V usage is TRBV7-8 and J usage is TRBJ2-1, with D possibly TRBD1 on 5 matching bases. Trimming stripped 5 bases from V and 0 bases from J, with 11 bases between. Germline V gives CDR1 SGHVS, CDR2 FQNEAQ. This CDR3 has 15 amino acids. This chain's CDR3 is CASSAGSRSYNEQFF. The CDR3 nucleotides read TGTGCCAGCAGCGCAGGGTCCCGCTCCTACAATGAGCAGTTCTTC.

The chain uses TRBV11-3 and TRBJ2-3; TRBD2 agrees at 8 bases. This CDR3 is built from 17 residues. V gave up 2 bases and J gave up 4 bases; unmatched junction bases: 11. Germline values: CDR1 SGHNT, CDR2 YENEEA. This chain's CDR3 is CASSLPRGGGHSDTQYF. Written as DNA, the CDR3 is TGTGCCAGCAGCTTACCTCGGGGCGGGGGGCATTCAGATACGCAGTATTTT.

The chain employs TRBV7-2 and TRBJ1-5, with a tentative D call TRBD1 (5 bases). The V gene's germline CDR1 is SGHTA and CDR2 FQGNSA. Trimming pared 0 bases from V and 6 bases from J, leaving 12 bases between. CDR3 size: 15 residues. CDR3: CASSLAAFRGQPQHF. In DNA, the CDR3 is TGTGCCAGCAGCTTAGCTGCGTTTAGGGGTCAGCCCCAGCATTTT.

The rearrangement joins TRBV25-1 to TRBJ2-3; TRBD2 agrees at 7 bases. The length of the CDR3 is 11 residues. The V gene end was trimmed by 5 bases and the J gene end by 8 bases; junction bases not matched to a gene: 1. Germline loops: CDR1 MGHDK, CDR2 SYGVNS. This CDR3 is CASSRGGTQYF. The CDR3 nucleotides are TGTGCCAGCAGTCGCGGGGGTACGCAGTATTTT. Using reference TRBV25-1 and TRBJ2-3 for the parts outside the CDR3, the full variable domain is EADIYQTPRYLVIGTGKKITLECSQTMGHDKMYWYQQDPGMELHLIHYSYGVNSTEKGDLSSESTVSRIRTEHFPLTLESARPSHTSQYLCASSRGGTQYFGPGTRLTVL.

Written as DNA, the CDR3 is TGTGCCAGCAGCCTCACTCTCTCTGGGGCCAACGTCCTGACTTTC. Translation: CASSLTLSGANVLTF. J is TRBJ2-6 and V is TRBV9; D remains unclear. The V gene lost 4 bases and the J gene lost 0 bases, with 8 bases spanning the gap. The CDR3 length is 15 residues. Germline loops: CDR1 SGDLS, CDR2 YYNGEE.

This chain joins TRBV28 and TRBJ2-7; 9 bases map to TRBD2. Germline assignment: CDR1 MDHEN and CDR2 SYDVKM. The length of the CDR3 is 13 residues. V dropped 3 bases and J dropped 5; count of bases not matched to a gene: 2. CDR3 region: CASSFGLAHEQYF. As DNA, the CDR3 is TGTGCCAGCAGTTTTGGACTAGCGCACGAGCAGTACTTC.

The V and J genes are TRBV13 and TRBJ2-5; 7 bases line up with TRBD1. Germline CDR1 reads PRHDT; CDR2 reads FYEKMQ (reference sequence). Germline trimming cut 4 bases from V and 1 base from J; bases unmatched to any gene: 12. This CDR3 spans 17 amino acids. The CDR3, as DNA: TGTGCCAGCAGCTCCGCCGGTCGGACAGGTGCCCAAGAGACCCAGTACTTC. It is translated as CASSSAGRTGAQETQYF.

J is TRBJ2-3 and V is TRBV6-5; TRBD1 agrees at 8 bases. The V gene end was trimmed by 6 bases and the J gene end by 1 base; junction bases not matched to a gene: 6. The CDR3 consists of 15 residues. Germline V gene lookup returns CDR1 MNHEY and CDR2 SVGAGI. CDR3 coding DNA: TGTGCCAGCAGCCCTTACAGGGGGGGCACAGATACGCAGTATTTT. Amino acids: CASSPYRGGTDTQYF.

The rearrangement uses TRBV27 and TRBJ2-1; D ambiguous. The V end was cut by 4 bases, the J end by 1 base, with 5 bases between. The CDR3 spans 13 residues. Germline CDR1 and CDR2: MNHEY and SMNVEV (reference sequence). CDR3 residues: CASSSRSYNEQFF. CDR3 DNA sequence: TGTGCCAGCAGTTCGCGGTCCTACAATGAGCAGTTCTTC.

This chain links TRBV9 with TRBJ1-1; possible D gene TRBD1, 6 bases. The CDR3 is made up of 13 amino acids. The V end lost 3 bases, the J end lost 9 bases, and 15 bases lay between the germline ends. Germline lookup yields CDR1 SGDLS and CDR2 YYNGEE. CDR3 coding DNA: TGTGCCAGCAGCGCCTTTCCCGACAGGAAAGCTTTCTTT. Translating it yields CASSAFPDRKAFF.

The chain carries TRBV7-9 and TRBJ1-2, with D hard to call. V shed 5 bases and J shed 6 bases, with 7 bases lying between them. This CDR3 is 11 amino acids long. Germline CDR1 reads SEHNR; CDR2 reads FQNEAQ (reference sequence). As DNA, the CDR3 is TGTGCCAGCAGCCACCTACATGGCTACACCTTC. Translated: CASSHLHGYTF. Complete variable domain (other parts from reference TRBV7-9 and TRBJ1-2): DTGVSQNPRHKITKRGQNVTFRCDPISEHNRLYWYRQTLGQGPEFLTYFQNEAQLEKSRLLSDRFSAERPKGSFSTLEIQRTEQGDSAMYLCASSHLHGYTFGSGTRLTVV.